The subject of this entry is one T cell receptor beta chain. This CDR3 comprises 16 residues. The germline gives CDR1 SGHKS, CDR2 YYEKEE (reference sequence). V lost 4 bases and J lost 3; bases outside the gene matches: 9. This entry comes from a study of blood T cell repertoires in COVID-19. This table comes from immunoSEQ multiplex PCR, and its TCRdb copy is limited to in-frame clones, with some not included. There are under 300,000 clones in the sample; approximately 86% occur only once, and over 4.5% lies in the top ten. The sample taken for sequencing was peripheral blood. The clonotype comes from a human donor in a cohort sampled during active COVID-19. The genes are TRBV5-5 and TRBJ1-5, with 8 bases matching TRBD1. The CDR3 nucleotides are TGTGCCAGCAGCCCACGGACAGGGAGGAACAATCAGCCCCAGCATTTT. Residues: CASSPRTGRNNQPQHF. The variable domain in full, completed from reference TRBV5-5 and TRBJ1-5, reads DAGVTQSPTHLIKTRGQQVTLRCSPISGHKSVSWYQQVLGQGPQFIFQYYEKEERGRGNFPDRFSARQFPNYSSELNVNALLLGDSALYLCASSPRTGRNNQPQHFGDGTRLSIL.